Below, one T cell receptor (beta chain) is given with its context. This CDR3 is also generated by other DNA sequences in the sample. These data belong to a study of blood T cell repertoires in COVID-19. Study overall: There were acute and convalescent COVID-19 samples, and they came from the United States, Italy and Spain. Sample material is recorded as cDNA or gDNA derived from T cells, B-cell-depleted T cells, or PBMCs.

Trimming took 3 bases from V and 5 from J, leaving 7 bases between them. This CDR3 is built from 12 residues. How the authors handled the data: Amplified reference gene primers provided the basis for estimating nucleated cell counts. The repertoire was sequenced with immunoSEQ multiplex PCR; TCRdb's copy has only in-frame clones and lacks some. That table is the source of V, J and clone size, and D and trimming were worked out from the DNA. The table shows some 250,000 clones, with about 83% occurring only once. V usage is TRBV12-3 or TRBV12-4 and J usage is TRBJ1-1, with D hard to call. The receptor comes from a man younger than 40 who had recovered from COVID-19. Input material: peripheral blood. The CDR3 DNA reads TGTGCCAGCAGTTTCGGAGGGACTGAAGCTTTCTTT. Translation gives CASSFGGTEAFF.